The 27 T cell receptor beta chains presented below share a single source sample, sequenced in a study of shared T cell receptors in the human thymus (dated by TCRdb to 2020 to 2022). Libraries were constructed by the immunoSEQ multiplex PCR assay. TCRdb obtained this table from immuneACCESS and retained in-frame rearrangements with V and J assigned. These tables miss some clones; where compared with another copy, unresolved V genes account for less than half of the shortfall, and the remainder is unexplained. This sample gives about 660,000 clones in total; about 87% of them show up just once. The ten largest make up 0.0094% of the sample. These sequences were also reported in another study, on human thymus T cells.

Sequenced: thymocytes. The receptors shown here come from a boy younger than two with a congenital heart defect. Donor details come from another sample of the same person, matched by shared clones.

This clone appeared once. This chain joins TRBV29-1 and TRBJ2-3; 9 bases fit TRBD2. The CDR3 extends over 18 amino acids. J lost 2 bases, V lost 1 base, and 13 bases had no gene match. In germline, CDR1 is SQVTM, CDR2 ANQGSEA. The CDR3 nucleotides read TGCAGCGTTGAAGTAAAAGCGGGAGGCCCTTCTTTCACAGATACGCAGTATTTT. Its translation is CSVEVKAGGPSFTDTQYF.

Notes on this clone: A read error may produce the germline difference seen at one junction end. J is TRBJ2-5 and V is TRBV7-7, with TRBD1 identical over 8 bases. Germline V gene data show CDR1 as SSHAT and CDR2 as FNYEAQ (reference sequence). This CDR3 is built from 15 residues. The CDR3 here is CASSLGTGGPETQYF. Here the CDR3 DNA reads TGTGCTAGCAGCTTAGGAACAGGGGGTCCAGAGACCCAGTACTTC.

The V call is TRBV27, the J call TRBJ1-3, with a tentative D call TRBD1 (5 bases). V lost 5 bases to trimming and J lost 2 bases, with 16 bases between them. Germline CDR1 MNHEY, CDR2 SMNVEV (reference sequence). The CDR3 length is 16 residues. In DNA, the CDR3 is TGTGCCAGCAGTCCGAGTCGGGGGGGGACTGGAAACACCATATATTTT. Translation gives CASSPSRGGTGNTIYF.

The chain links TRBV7-2 to TRBJ2-3; 7 bases fit TRBD2. The junction had 8 bases not matched to a gene; V was cut back by 4 bases and J by 4 bases. The CDR3 length is 15 residues. The germline gives CDR1 SGHTA, CDR2 FQGNSA. CDR3 DNA: TGTGCCAGCAGCTCAGGGATGCGGGAGCCAGATACGCAGTATTTT. The encoded protein is CASSSGMREPDTQYF.

The chain couples TRBV2 to TRBJ2-1; D unresolved. The CDR3 is 14 amino acids. From germline, CDR1 is SNHLY and CDR2 FYNNEI. V lost 6 bases and J 1 base, leaving 10 bases between the germline ends. The CDR3 nucleotides are TGTGCCAGCAGGACTGGTGGGTCCTACAATGAGCAGTTCTTC. Protein sequence: CASRTGGSYNEQFF.

This chain joins TRBV5-4 and TRBJ2-3, with 8 bases aligning to TRBD2. Germline CDR1 and CDR2: SGHNT and YYREEE (reference sequence). The length of the CDR3 is 17 residues. The V and J ends lost 3 bases and 5 bases, in that order; junction bases with no gene match: 14. In nucleotides, the CDR3 is TGTGCCAGCAGCTCCTCCTGGCAGCGGGAGTTGGTAGATACGCAGTATTTT. Encoded protein: CASSSSWQRELVDTQYF. Complete variable domain (other parts from reference TRBV5-4 and TRBJ2-3): ETGVTQSPTHLIKTRGQQVTLRCSSQSGHNTVSWYQQALGQGPQFIFQYYREEENGRGNFPPRFSGLQFPNYSSELNVNALELDDSALYLCASSSSWQRELVDTQYFGPGTRLTVL.

V and J are TRBV5-1 and TRBJ2-5; maybe TRBD2 (5 bases). With 0 bases removed from V and 5 bases from J, the gap between germline ends came to 14 bases. The CDR3 extends over 15 amino acids. Germline loops: CDR1 SGHRS, CDR2 YFSETQ. This CDR3 is CASSLAGRGMETQYF. DNA for the CDR3: TGCGCCAGCAGCTTGGCCGGTAGAGGGATGGAGACCCAGTACTTC.

V gene TRBV7-9 combines with J gene TRBJ2-1; D might be TRBD1 (6 bases). The length of the CDR3 is 17 residues. Trimming pared 0 bases from V and 5 bases from J, leaving 17 bases between. Germline V gene sequence: CDR1 SEHNR, CDR2 FQNEAQ (reference sequence). The CDR3 bases are TGTGCCAGCAGCTTAGCGCCCAGGGGCTATACAAACAATGAGCAGTTCTTC. Encoded protein: CASSLAPRGYTNNEQFF.

V gene TRBV5-5 combines with J gene TRBJ1-1; D call uncertain. The V and J ends lost 2 bases and 4 bases respectively, with 9 bases between them. Germline-derived CDR1 and CDR2 are SGHKS and YYEKEE (reference sequence). The CDR3 totals 13 residues. CDR3 nucleotide sequence: TGTGCCAGCAGCTTCGGGGTGGGCACTGAAGCTTTCTTT. Translation gives CASSFGVGTEAFF. Complete variable domain (other parts from reference TRBV5-5 and TRBJ1-1): DAGVTQSPTHLIKTRGQQVTLRCSPISGHKSVSWYQQVLGQGPQFIFQYYEKEERGRGNFPDRFSARQFPNYSSELNVNALLLGDSALYLCASSFGVGTEAFFGQGTRLTVV.

DNA for the CDR3: TGTGCCAGCAGCAACTACAATGAGCAGTTCTTC. This codes for CASSNYNEQFF. V and J are TRBV27 and TRBJ2-1; D remains ambiguous. The length of the CDR3 is 11 residues. V lost 6 bases, J lost 3 bases, and 3 bases lay in between. CDR1 is MNHEY, CDR2 SMNVEV, per germline (reference sequence).

This clone was recorded once. The gene calls are TRBV15 and TRBJ2-3; the D is unclear. Looked up from germline, CDR1 is LNHNV and CDR2 is YYDKDF (reference sequence). V lost 1 base and J 2 bases, leaving 10 bases between the germline ends. This CDR3 comprises 15 residues. The chain's CDR3 is CATSRGSRPTDTQYF. Here the CDR3 DNA reads TGTGCCACCAGCAGAGGTTCGCGGCCCACAGATACGCAGTATTTT.

The chain recombines TRBV28 with TRBJ1-5; no clear D gene. V was clipped by 5 bases and J by 0 bases, with 23 bases between them. The CDR3 loop spans 19 amino acids. Germline loops: CDR1 MDHEN, CDR2 SYDVKM. CDR3 in DNA: TGTGCCAGCAGTCTCTCCCCATCTCGACGGGATCGTAGCAATCAGCCCCAGCATTTT. The encoded protein is CASSLSPSRRDRSNQPQHF.

The CDR3 DNA reads TGTGCCAGCAGGTCTACAGGGGGCAGTGGGGCCAACGTCCTGACTTTC. Its translation is CASRSTGGSGANVLTF. This chain connects TRBV13 to TRBJ2-6, with 9 bases identical to TRBD1. The junction had 6 bases not matched to a gene; V was cut back by 6 bases and J by 3 bases. The germline V gene encodes CDR1 PRHDT and CDR2 FYEKMQ (reference sequence). This CDR3 is 16 amino acids long.

The chain uses TRBV2 and TRBJ1-5, with D perhaps matching TRBD1 (5 bases). V lost 6 bases to trimming and J lost 4 bases, with 16 bases between them. The CDR3 spans 15 residues. Germline V gene data show CDR1 as SNHLY and CDR2 as FYNNEI. The CDR3 here is CASSWQGNGNQPQHF. CDR3 nucleotides: TGTGCCAGCAGCTGGCAGGGAAACGGAAATCAGCCCCAGCATTTT.

The V call is TRBV7-2, the J call TRBJ1-2; 8 bases map to TRBD1. Germline assignment: CDR1 SGHTA and CDR2 FQGNSA. V lost 5 bases to trimming and J lost 7 bases; unmatched junction nucleotides: 3. The length of the CDR3 is 12 residues. CDR3 in amino acids: CASSPQGAGYTF. In DNA, the CDR3 is TGTGCCAGCAGCCCCCAGGGGGCTGGCTACACCTTC.

The rearrangement links TRBV29-1 to TRBJ2-3; 9 nucleotides agree with TRBD1. The CDR3 extends over 17 amino acids. CDR1 and CDR2 (germline): SQVTM, ANQGSEA. Trimming cost V 6 bases and J 5 bases; bases outside gene matches: 18. The CDR3 DNA reads TGCAGCGTCCCCGAGAGCCCGGGACAGGGAGCGAGAGATACGCAGTATTTT. Translation: CSVPESPGQGARDTQYF.

The chain employs TRBV7-2 and TRBJ2-5, with D tentatively TRBD1 (6 bases). CDR3 length: 14 residues. Germline V gives CDR1 SGHTA, CDR2 FQGNSA. The V end lost 5 bases, the J end lost 1 base, and 11 bases lay between the germline ends. CDR3: CASSVGGLQETQYF. The CDR3 nucleotides read TGTGCCAGCAGCGTTGGGGGCCTCCAAGAGACCCAGTACTTC.

This chain uses TRBV5-1 with TRBJ2-7, with 9 bases lining up with TRBD1. The V and J ends lost 4 bases and 2 bases, in that order; junction bases with no gene match: 7. The CDR3 loop spans 15 amino acids. Germline V gene lookup returns CDR1 SGHRS and CDR2 YFSETQ. The CDR3 spells CASSGDRVHAYEQYF. For the CDR3, the DNA is TGCGCCAGCAGCGGGGACAGGGTCCATGCCTACGAGCAGTACTTC.

This clone has only a few counts. V is TRBV11-2 and J is TRBJ1-2, with 8 positions matching TRBD1. CDR3 length equals 14 residues. In germline, CDR1 is SGHAT, CDR2 FQNNGV. Unmatched junction bases numbered 8, after V lost 5 bases and J lost 6 bases. CDR3 residues: CASSGSTGGNGYTF. In DNA form, the CDR3 reads TGTGCCAGCAGCGGTTCAACAGGGGGTAATGGCTACACCTTC.

The chain has TRBV11-2 and TRBJ2-7; 12 bases are shared with TRBD2. Germline V lookup: CDR1 SGHAT, CDR2 FQNNGV. This CDR3 is built from 16 residues. The V gene end was trimmed by 5 bases and the J gene end by 0 bases; junction bases not matched to a gene: 5. Here the CDR3 reads CASSAALAGGSYEQYF. The CDR3 nucleotides are TGTGCCAGCAGCGCCGCACTAGCGGGGGGCTCCTACGAGCAGTACTTC.

This chain uses TRBV7-2 with TRBJ2-7, with TRBD1 as a possible D gene (6 bases). The CDR3 length is 15 residues. The V end was cut by 4 bases, the J end by 2 bases, with 15 bases between. Germline V lookup: CDR1 SGHTA, CDR2 FQGNSA. Here the CDR3 reads CASSYSHRETYEQYF. The CDR3 nucleotides are TGTGCCAGCAGCTATTCCCACAGGGAAACCTACGAGCAGTACTTC.

The chain combines TRBV4-1 with TRBJ1-4; D possibly corresponds to TRBD1 (6 bases). The ends were cut back, 4 bases at V and 6 bases at J, with 12 bases in the middle. CDR1 is MGHRA and CDR2 is YSYEKL in the germline V gene. The CDR3 is 14 amino acids. The CDR3 reads CASSRDRSDEKLFF. CDR3 DNA: TGCGCCAGCAGCCGAGACAGGTCGGATGAAAAACTGTTTTTT.

The chain combines TRBV7-9 with TRBJ1-1, with D unclear. Germline V gene lookup returns CDR1 SEHNR and CDR2 FQNEAQ (reference sequence). The CDR3 spans 13 residues. Trimming cost V 5 bases and J 3 bases, with 10 bases left between them. The CDR3, as DNA: TGTGCCAGCAGCCATCCTACCCACACTGAAGCTTTCTTT. Its translation: CASSHPTHTEAFF.

CDR3 region: CASSWNERGGITDTQYF. The CDR3 region has the DNA TGTGCCAGCAGTTGGAACGAAAGGGGGGGCATCACAGATACGCAGTATTTT. The chain uses TRBV28 and TRBJ2-3, with D tentatively TRBD2 (7 bases). V was shortened by 4 bases and J by 2 bases, with 19 bases between the two germline ends. The CDR3 has 17 residues. Germline values: CDR1 MDHEN, CDR2 SYDVKM.

The V gene is TRBV4-1, the J gene TRBJ2-7, with D possibly matching TRBD2 (7 bases). The CDR3 has 22 residues. V was shortened by 0 bases and J by 4 bases, with 34 bases between the two germline ends. Germline CDR1 is MGHRA and CDR2 is YSYEKL. CDR3 protein: CASSQDIIVEADLGGQGYEQYF. For the CDR3, the DNA is TGCGCCAGCAGCCAAGACATAATAGTCGAGGCTGACCTGGGGGGGCAGGGGTACGAGCAGTACTTC.

The chain carries TRBV4-1 and TRBJ2-3; D not resolved. The CDR3 consists of 14 residues. Germline V gene sequence: CDR1 MGHRA, CDR2 YSYEKL. Trimming left V 6 bases short and J 2 bases short, with 12 bases between. CDR3 in DNA: TGCGCCAGCAGTCCAGACTTCTTCACAGATACGCAGTATTTT. Protein: CASSPDFFTDTQYF.

The chain has TRBV9 and TRBJ1-3; D unresolved. Trimming left V 0 bases short and J 0 bases short, with 13 bases between. The CDR3 spans 17 residues. Germline V gene data show CDR1 as SGDLS and CDR2 as YYNGEE. The CDR3 region has the DNA TGTGCCAGCAGCGTAGACCGGGTAGGGAGCTCTGGAAACACCATATATTTT. It is translated as CASSVDRVGSSGNTIYF.